The present T cell receptor beta chain was sequenced within a study of blood T cell repertoires in COVID-19. This table comes from immunoSEQ multiplex PCR, and its TCRdb copy is limited to in-frame clones, with some not included. Here the sample spans 200,000 to 300,000 clones, about nine tenths being singletons. The V gene lost 5 bases and the J gene lost 1 base, with 8 bases spanning the gap. Germline V gives CDR1 PRHDT, CDR2 FYEKMQ (reference sequence). CDR3 length: 13 amino acids. This chain joins TRBV13 and TRBJ1-1; no definite D call. Sequencing input: peripheral blood. This sequence was found in a man aged 30 to 45 with COVID-19, enrolled during active disease. The CDR3 coding sequence is TGTGCCAGCAGCCCCTCCCCGAACACTGAAGCTTTCTTT. As protein: CASSPSPNTEAFF. Complete variable domain (other parts from reference TRBV13 and TRBJ1-1): AAGVIQSPRHLIKEKRETATLKCYPIPRHDTVYWYQQGPGQDPQFLISFYEKMQSDKGSIPDRFSAQQFSDYHSELNMSSLELGDSALYFCASSPSPNTEAFFGQGTRLTVV.